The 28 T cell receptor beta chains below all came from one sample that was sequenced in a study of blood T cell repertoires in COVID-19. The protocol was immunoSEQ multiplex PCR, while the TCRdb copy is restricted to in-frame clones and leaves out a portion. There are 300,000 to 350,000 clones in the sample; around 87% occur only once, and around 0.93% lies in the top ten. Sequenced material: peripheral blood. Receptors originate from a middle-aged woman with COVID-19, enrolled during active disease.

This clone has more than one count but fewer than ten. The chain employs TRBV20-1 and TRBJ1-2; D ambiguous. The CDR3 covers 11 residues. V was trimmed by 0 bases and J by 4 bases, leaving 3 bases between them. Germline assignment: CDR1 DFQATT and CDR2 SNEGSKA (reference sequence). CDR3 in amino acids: CSARDLYGYTF. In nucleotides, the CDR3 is TGCAGTGCTAGAGACCTCTATGGCTACACCTTC.

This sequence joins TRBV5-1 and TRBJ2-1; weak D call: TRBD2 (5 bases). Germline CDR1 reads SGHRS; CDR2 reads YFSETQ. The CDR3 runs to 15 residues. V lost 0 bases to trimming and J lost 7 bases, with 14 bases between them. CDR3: CASSLAVPSGNEQFF. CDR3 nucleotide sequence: TGCGCCAGCAGCTTGGCCGTCCCTTCGGGAAATGAGCAGTTCTTC.

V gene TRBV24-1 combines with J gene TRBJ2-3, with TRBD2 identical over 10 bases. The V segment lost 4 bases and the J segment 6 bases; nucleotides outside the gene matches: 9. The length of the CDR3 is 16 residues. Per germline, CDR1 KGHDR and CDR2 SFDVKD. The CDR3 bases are TGTGCCACCAGTGACCCGCTAGCGGGAGAAAGGGATACGCAGTATTTT. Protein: CATSDPLAGERDTQYF.

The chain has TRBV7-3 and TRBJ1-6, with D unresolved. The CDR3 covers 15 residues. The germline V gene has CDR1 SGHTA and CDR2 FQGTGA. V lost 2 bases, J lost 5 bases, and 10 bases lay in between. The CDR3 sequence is CASSLSTLDNSPLHF. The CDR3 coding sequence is TGTGCCAGCAGCTTATCTACGCTGGATAATTCACCCCTCCACTTT.

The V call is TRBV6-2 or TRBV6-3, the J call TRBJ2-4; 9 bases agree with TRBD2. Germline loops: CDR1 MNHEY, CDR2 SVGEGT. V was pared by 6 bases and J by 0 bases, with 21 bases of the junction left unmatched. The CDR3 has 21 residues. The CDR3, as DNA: TGTGCCAGCAGCCTTTTACAGCATCGACTAGCGGCGAACATAGCCAAAAACATTCAGTACTTC. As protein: CASSLLQHRLAANIAKNIQYF.

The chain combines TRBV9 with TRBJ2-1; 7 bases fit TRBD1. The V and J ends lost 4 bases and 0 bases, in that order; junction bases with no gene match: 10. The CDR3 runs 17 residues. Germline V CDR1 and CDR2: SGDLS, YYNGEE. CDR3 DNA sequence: TGTGCCAGCAGCCGTATTCACAGGGGTAGCTCCTACAATGAGCAGTTCTTC. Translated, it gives CASSRIHRGSSYNEQFF.

The CDR3 reads CAISDSMEETQYF. DNA for the CDR3: TGTGCCATCAGTGATTCGATGGAGGAGACCCAGTACTTC. The chain carries TRBV10-3 and TRBJ2-5; D gene unclear. The CDR3 extends over 13 amino acids. V was clipped by 3 bases and J by 5 bases, with 10 bases between them. The germline V gene encodes CDR1 ENHRY and CDR2 SYGVKD.

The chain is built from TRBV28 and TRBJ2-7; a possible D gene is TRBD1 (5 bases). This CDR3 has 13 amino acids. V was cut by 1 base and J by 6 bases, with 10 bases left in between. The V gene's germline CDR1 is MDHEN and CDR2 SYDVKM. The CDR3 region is CASSLSQDGEQYF. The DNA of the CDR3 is TGTGCCAGCAGTTTATCACAGGATGGCGAGCAGTACTTC.

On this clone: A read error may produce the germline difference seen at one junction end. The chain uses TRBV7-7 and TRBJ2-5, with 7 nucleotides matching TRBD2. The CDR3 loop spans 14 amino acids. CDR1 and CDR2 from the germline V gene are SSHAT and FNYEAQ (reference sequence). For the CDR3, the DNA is TGTGCTAGCAGCTCGGGACTAAGTCAAAAGACCCAGTACTTC. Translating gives CASSSGLSQKTQYF. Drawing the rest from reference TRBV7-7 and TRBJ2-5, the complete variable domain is GAGVSQSPRYKVTKRGQDVTLRCDPISSHATLYWYQQALGQGPEFLTYFNYEAQPDKSGLPSDRFSAERPEGSISTLTIQRTEQRDSAMYRCASSSGLSQKTQYFGPGTRLLVL.

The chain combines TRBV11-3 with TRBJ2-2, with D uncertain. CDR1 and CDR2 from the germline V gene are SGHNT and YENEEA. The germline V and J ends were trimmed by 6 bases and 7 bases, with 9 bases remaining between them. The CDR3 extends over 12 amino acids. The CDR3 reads CASSVRGGELFF. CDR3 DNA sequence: TGTGCCAGCAGTGTGAGAGGCGGGGAGCTGTTTTTT. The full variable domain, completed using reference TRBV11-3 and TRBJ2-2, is EAGVVQSPRYKIIEKKQPVAFWCNPISGHNTLYWYLQNLGQGPELLIRYENEEAVDDSQLPKDRFSAERLKGVDSTLKIQPAELGDSAVYLCASSVRGGELFFGEGSRLTVL.

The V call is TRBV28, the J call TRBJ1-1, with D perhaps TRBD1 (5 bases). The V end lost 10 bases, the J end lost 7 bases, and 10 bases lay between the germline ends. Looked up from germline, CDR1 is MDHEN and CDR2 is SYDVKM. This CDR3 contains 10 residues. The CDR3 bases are TGTGCCACGGGAGGGGTTGAAGCTTTCTTT. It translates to CATGGVEAFF.

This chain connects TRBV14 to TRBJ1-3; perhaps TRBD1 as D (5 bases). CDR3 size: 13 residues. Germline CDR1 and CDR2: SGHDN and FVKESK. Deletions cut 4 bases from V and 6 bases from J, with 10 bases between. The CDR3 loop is CASSPTVPNTIYF. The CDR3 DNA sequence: TGTGCCAGCAGCCCGACAGTTCCAAACACCATATATTTT.

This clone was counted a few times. As DNA, the CDR3 is TGTGCCAGCAGCCAACAGAGGCCTAGCGGGACATACGAGCAGTACTTC. Protein product: CASSQQRPSGTYEQYF. The chain carries TRBV7-9 and TRBJ2-7; 9 bases map to TRBD2. This CDR3 has 16 amino acids. V shed 5 bases, J shed 4 bases, and the junction held 12 bases outside the gene matches. Germline CDR1 is SEHNR and CDR2 is FQNEAQ (reference sequence).

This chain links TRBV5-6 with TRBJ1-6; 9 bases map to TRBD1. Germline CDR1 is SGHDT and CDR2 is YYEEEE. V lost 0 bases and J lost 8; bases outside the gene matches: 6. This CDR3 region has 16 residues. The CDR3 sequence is CASSLARGQGDSPLHF. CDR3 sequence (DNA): TGTGCCAGCAGCTTGGCGCGGGGACAGGGAGATTCACCCCTCCACTTT.

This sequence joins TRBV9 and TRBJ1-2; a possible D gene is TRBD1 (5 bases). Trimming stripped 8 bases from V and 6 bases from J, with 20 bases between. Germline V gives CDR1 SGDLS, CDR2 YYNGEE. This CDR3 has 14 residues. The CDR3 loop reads CASSGSRYSNGYTF. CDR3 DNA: TGTGCCAGTTCAGGGTCCCGATATTCTAATGGCTACACCTTC.

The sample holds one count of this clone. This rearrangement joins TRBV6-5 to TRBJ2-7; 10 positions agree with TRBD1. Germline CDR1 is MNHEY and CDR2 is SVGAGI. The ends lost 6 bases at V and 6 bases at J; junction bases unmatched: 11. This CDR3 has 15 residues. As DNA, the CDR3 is TGTGCCAGCAGCAACCCGGGACAGGGGTCCATCGAGCAGTACTTC. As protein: CASSNPGQGSIEQYF.

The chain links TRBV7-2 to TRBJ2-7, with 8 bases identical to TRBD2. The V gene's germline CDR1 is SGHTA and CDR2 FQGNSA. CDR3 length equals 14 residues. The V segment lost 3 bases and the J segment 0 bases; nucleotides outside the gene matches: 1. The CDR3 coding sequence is TGTGCCAGCAGCTTCAGCGGGGGCTCCTACGAGCAGTACTTC. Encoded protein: CASSFSGGSYEQYF. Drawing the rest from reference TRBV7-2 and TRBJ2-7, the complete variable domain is GAGVSQSPSNKVTEKGKDVELRCDPISGHTALYWYRQSLGQGLEFLIYFQGNSAPDKSGLPSDRFSAERTGGSVSTLTIQRTQQEDSAVYLCASSFSGGSYEQYFGPGTRLTVT.

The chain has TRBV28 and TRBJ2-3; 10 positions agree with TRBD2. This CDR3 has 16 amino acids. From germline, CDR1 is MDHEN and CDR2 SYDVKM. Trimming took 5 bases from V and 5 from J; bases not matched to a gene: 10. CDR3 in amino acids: CASSIRLAGPGDTQYF. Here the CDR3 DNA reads TGTGCCAGCAGTATCCGACTAGCGGGCCCCGGAGATACGCAGTATTTT. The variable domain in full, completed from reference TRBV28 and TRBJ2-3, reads DVKVTQSSRYLVKRTGEKVFLECVQDMDHENMFWYRQDPGLGLRLIYFSYDVKMKEKGDIPEGYSVSREKKERFSLILESASTNQTSMYLCASSIRLAGPGDTQYFGPGTRLTVL.

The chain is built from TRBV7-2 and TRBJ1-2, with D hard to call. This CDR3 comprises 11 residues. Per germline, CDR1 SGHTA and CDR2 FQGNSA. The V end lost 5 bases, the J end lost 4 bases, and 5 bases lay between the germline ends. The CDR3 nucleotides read TGTGCCAGCAGCCTCGTCTATGGCTACACCTTC. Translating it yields CASSLVYGYTF.

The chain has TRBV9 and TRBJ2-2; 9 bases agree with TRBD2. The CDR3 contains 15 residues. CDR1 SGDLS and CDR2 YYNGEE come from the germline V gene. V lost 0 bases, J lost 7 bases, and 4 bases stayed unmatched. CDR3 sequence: CASSVASGEGGELFF. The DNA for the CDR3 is TGTGCCAGCAGCGTAGCTAGCGGGGAAGGCGGGGAGCTGTTTTTT.

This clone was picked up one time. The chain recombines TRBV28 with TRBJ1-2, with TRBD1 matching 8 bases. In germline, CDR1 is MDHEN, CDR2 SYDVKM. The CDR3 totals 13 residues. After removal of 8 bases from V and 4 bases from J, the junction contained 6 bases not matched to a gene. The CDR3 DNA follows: TGTGCCAGCCGGGCAGGGGGCGGCTATGGCTACACCTTC. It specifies CASRAGGGYGYTF.

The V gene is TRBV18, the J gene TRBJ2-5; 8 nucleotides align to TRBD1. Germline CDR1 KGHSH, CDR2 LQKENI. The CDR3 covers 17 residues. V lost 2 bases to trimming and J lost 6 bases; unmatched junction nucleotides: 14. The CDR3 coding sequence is TGTGCCAGCTCACCAGTCGATAAGCCAGGGGGCGGGCAGACCCAGTACTTC. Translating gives CASSPVDKPGGGQTQYF. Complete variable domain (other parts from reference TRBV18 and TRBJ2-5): NAGVMQNPRHLVRRRGQEARLRCSPMKGHSHVYWYRQLPEEGLKFMVYLQKENIIDESGMPKERFSAEFPKEGPSILRIQQVVRGDSAAYFCASSPVDKPGGGQTQYFGPGTRLLVL.

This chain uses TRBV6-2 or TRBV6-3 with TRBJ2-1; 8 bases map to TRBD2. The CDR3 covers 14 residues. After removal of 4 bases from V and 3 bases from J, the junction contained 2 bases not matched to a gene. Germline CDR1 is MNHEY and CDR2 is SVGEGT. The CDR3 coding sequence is TGTGCCAGCAGTTCCGGGACTAGCTACAATGAGCAGTTCTTC. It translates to CASSSGTSYNEQFF.

For the CDR3, the DNA is TGTGCCAGCAGCTCCCCGGTATTAGCGGGAGGTCTAAATGAGCAGTTCTTC. Protein product: CASSSPVLAGGLNEQFF. The chain links TRBV5-4 to TRBJ2-1, with 10 bases identical to TRBD2. Germline trimming cut 3 bases from V and 7 bases from J; bases unmatched to any gene: 13. This CDR3 is 17 amino acids long. Germline CDR1 SGHNT, CDR2 YYREEE (reference sequence).

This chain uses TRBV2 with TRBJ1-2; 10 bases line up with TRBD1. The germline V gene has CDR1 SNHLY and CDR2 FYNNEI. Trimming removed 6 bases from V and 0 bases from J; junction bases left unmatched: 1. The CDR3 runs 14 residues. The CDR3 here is CASSGTGANYGYTF. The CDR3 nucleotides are TGTGCCAGCAGCGGGACAGGGGCTAACTATGGCTACACCTTC.

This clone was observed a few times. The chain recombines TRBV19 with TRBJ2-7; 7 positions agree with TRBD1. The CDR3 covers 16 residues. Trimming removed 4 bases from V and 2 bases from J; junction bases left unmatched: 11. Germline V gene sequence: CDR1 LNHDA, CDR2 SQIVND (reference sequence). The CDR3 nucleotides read TGTGCCAGTAGTACAACCGGGACAGCAACCCCCTACGAGCAGTACTTC. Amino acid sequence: CASSTTGTATPYEQYF.

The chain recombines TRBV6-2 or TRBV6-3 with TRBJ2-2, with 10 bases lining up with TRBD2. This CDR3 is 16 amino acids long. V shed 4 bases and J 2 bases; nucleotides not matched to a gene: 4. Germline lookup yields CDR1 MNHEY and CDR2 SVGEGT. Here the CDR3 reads CASSSKRGGNTGELFF. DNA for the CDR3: TGTGCCAGCAGTTCCAAGCGGGGGGGCAACACCGGGGAGCTGTTTTTT.

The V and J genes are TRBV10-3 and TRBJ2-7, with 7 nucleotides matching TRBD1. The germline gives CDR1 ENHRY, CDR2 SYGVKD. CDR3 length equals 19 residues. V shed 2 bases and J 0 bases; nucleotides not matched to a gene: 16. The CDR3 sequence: CAISETRPTSDRISYEQYF. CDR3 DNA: TGTGCCATCAGTGAGACCCGGCCTACATCGGACAGGATCTCCTACGAGCAGTACTTC.